Below, 32 T cell receptor beta chains from the same sample are listed, as sequenced in a study of radiation and T cells in renal cell carcinoma. This sample's time point: blood 2 weeks post-SBRT. Treatment specified: 15 Gy SBRT to primary tumor, nephrectomy 4 weeks later. Data came from immunoSEQ multiplex PCR; TCRdb stores just in-frame clones and leaves some out. Of tens of thousands of clones in the sample, about 80% were seen once. The sequences come from blood, collected from a patient whose treatment included radiotherapy and nephrectomy. The receptors come from a man between 60 and 75 years old with renal cell carcinoma.

The CDR3 DNA is TGTGCCAGCAGTGGGGACAGGGACGAGCAGTACTTC. Translating gives CASSGDRDEQYF. This chain joins TRBV2 and TRBJ2-7; 9 bases are shared with TRBD1. The V gene's germline CDR1 is SNHLY and CDR2 FYNNEI. J lost 5 bases, V lost 4 bases, and 0 bases had no gene match. There are 12 residues in the CDR3. Together with reference TRBV2 and TRBJ2-7, the CDR3 gives the full variable domain: EPEVTQTPSHQVTQMGQEVILRCVPISNHLYFYWYRQILGQKVEFLVSFYNNEISEKSEIFDDQFSVERPDGSNFTLKIRSTKLEDSAMYFCASSGDRDEQYFGPGTRLTVT.

The chain is built from TRBV7-9 and TRBJ1-2; no clear D gene. Germline assignment: CDR1 SEHNR and CDR2 FQNEAQ (reference sequence). Trimming shortened V by 2 bases and J by 0 bases, and 10 bases separated the two germline ends. The CDR3 loop spans 15 amino acids. CDR3 residues: CASSLPGETNYGYTF. The CDR3, as DNA: TGTGCCAGCAGCTTACCCGGGGAAACTAACTATGGCTACACCTTC.

The chain recombines TRBV7-2 with TRBJ2-5; TRBD1 might be the D (5 bases). V lost 1 base and J 4 bases, leaving 16 bases between the germline ends. Germline assignment: CDR1 SGHTA and CDR2 FQGNSA. This CDR3 is 16 amino acids long. The CDR3 spells CASSLGVGHVRETQYF. CDR3 sequence (DNA): TGTGCCAGCAGCTTAGGGGTGGGGCATGTCCGAGAGACCCAGTACTTC.

The chain employs TRBV9 and TRBJ1-3; unclear D gene. The germline CDR1 and CDR2 sequences are SGDLS and YYNGEE. V gave up 3 bases and J gave up 4 bases, with 11 bases separating them. CDR3 length: 14 residues. The CDR3 sequence: CASSEESPGNTIYF. For the CDR3, the DNA is TGTGCCAGCAGCGAGGAGAGTCCCGGAAACACCATATATTTT.

The chain couples TRBV21-1 to TRBJ1-2; TRBD1, the D gene given by the table, was not confirmed from the DNA. TRBV21-1 is an annotated pseudogene. CDR3 length: 12 residues. CDR3 bases: TGTGCCAGCAGGGACAGGGACTATGGCTACACCTTC. Protein: CASRDRDYGYTF.

J is TRBJ2-3 and V is TRBV7-6; D is possibly TRBD2 (5 bases). CDR3 length: 15 residues. Germline CDR1 and CDR2: SGHVS and FNYEAQ. V was cut by 4 bases and J by 1 base, with 12 bases left in between. The CDR3 bases are TGTGCCAGCAGCTACCGGGATTCAGGCACAGATACGCAGTATTTT. The encoded protein is CASSYRDSGTDTQYF. Using reference TRBV7-6 and TRBJ2-3 for the parts outside the CDR3, the full variable domain is GAGVSQSPRYKVTKRGQDVALRCDPISGHVSLYWYRQALGQGPEFLTYFNYEAQQDKSGLPNDRFSAERPEGSISTLTIQRTEQRDSAMYRCASSYRDSGTDTQYFGPGTRLTVL.

The V call is TRBV27, the J call TRBJ2-7; D possibly corresponds to TRBD1 (6 bases). The CDR3 spans 16 residues. Trimming took 5 bases from V and 0 from J, leaving 17 bases between them. The germline V gene has CDR1 MNHEY and CDR2 SMNVEV (reference sequence). The CDR3 nucleotides are TGTGCCAGCAGTCCGTATCGACAGGATAACTCCTACGAGCAGTACGTC. Translating it yields CASSPYRQDNSYEQYV.

This chain links TRBV30 with TRBJ1-6, with TRBD1 as a possible D gene (5 bases). This CDR3 is built from 13 residues. The germline CDR1 and CDR2 sequences are GTSNPN and SVGIG (reference sequence). Trimming took off 4 bases at V and 5 bases at J, with 9 bases between the two ends. The CDR3 region is CAWNSGNNSPLHF. The CDR3 DNA follows: TGTGCCTGGAACTCAGGGAATAATTCACCCCTCCACTTT.

This clone has more than one count but fewer than ten. This rearrangement joins TRBV9 to TRBJ2-2; D not certain. CDR1 is SGDLS and CDR2 is YYNGEE in the germline V gene. The CDR3 runs 15 residues. V was shortened by 4 bases and J by 1 base, with 11 bases between the two germline ends. CDR3 amino acids: CASSPWTENTGELFF. The CDR3 nucleotides are TGTGCCAGCAGCCCGTGGACGGAGAACACCGGGGAGCTGTTTTTT.

The chain is built from TRBV28 and TRBJ2-7; D not certain. The ends were cut back, 7 bases at V and 4 bases at J, with 8 bases in the middle. Germline CDR1 MDHEN, CDR2 SYDVKM. The CDR3 is made up of 11 amino acids. The DNA of the CDR3 is TGTGCCAGCACCTCAGTATACGAGCAGTACTTC. It codes for CASTSVYEQYF.

The chain couples TRBV7-6 to TRBJ2-1; 10 nucleotides agree with TRBD2. The length of the CDR3 is 15 residues. The V gene end was trimmed by 6 bases and the J gene end by 3 bases; junction bases not matched to a gene: 5. Germline CDR1 reads SGHVS; CDR2 reads FNYEAQ. The CDR3: CASSGLAERYNEQFF. CDR3 nucleotides: TGTGCCAGCAGTGGACTAGCGGAACGCTACAATGAGCAGTTCTTC.

The V and J genes are TRBV9 and TRBJ2-2; 11 nucleotides align to TRBD1. The CDR3 sequence is 17 residues long. V trimming: 4 bases; J trimming: 6 bases; junction bases outside the gene matches: 11. The germline gives CDR1 SGDLS, CDR2 YYNGEE. The CDR3 spells CASSRRTGGAGPGELFF. DNA for the CDR3: TGTGCCAGCAGCAGACGGACAGGGGGCGCGGGTCCCGGGGAGCTGTTTTTT. The full variable domain, completed using reference TRBV9 and TRBJ2-2, is DSGVTQTPKHLITATGQRVTLRCSPRSGDLSVYWYQQSLDQGLQFLIQYYNGEERAKGNILERFSAQQFPDLHSELNLSSLELGDSALYFCASSRRTGGAGPGELFFGEGSRLTVL.

CDR3: CASSETQYSLTGRGTSPLHF. The DNA of the CDR3 is TGTGCCAGCAGTGAAACCCAGTACTCCTTGACGGGGCGGGGTACTTCACCCCTCCACTTT. The chain joins TRBV2 to TRBJ1-6; TRBD1 might be the D (5 bases). This CDR3 contains 20 residues. V lost 2 bases and J 9 bases, leaving 29 bases between the germline ends. Germline CDR1 SNHLY, CDR2 FYNNEI. The whole variable domain, remainder taken from reference TRBV2 and TRBJ1-6, is EPEVTQTPSHQVTQMGQEVILRCVPISNHLYFYWYRQILGQKVEFLVSFYNNEISEKSEIFDDQFSVERPDGSNFTLKIRSTKLEDSAMYFCASSETQYSLTGRGTSPLHFGNGTRLTVT.

V usage is TRBV9 and J usage is TRBJ2-1; D unresolved. Germline-derived CDR1 and CDR2 are SGDLS and YYNGEE. V was pared by 0 bases and J by 3 bases, with 7 bases between. The CDR3 contains 14 residues. DNA for the CDR3: TGTGCCAGCAGCGTAGAAGATAGCTACAATGAGCAGTTCTTC. Its protein product is CASSVEDSYNEQFF.

The CDR3: CASSLATYTGELFF. CDR3 in DNA: TGCGCCAGCAGCTTGGCCACGTACACCGGGGAGCTGTTTTTT. V and J are TRBV5-1 and TRBJ2-2, with D hard to call. The CDR3 loop spans 14 amino acids. Looked up from germline, CDR1 is SGHRS and CDR2 is YFSETQ. V lost 0 bases to trimming and J lost 3 bases, with 6 bases between them.

This clone was seen a handful of times. The chain recombines TRBV7-9 with TRBJ2-7, with unresolved D. Germline V gene lookup returns CDR1 SEHNR and CDR2 FQNEAQ (reference sequence). V was cut by 1 base and J by 7 bases, with 11 bases left in between. The CDR3 has 13 residues. CDR3 residues: CASSLGGSGEQYF. The CDR3 DNA sequence: TGTGCCAGCAGCTTAGGTGGGTCCGGAGAGCAGTACTTC.

The sample holds a few counts of this clone. This chain connects TRBV5-1 to TRBJ1-1, with 10 nucleotides matching TRBD1. The germline V gene encodes CDR1 SGHRS and CDR2 YFSETQ. Trimming at V came to 4 bases and at J to 7 bases, leaving 7 bases not matched to a gene. This CDR3 has 14 amino acids. The CDR3 DNA follows: TGCGCCAGCAGCCCGGGACAGGGGAGAGGTGAAGCTTTCTTT. It is translated as CASSPGQGRGEAFF.

The rearrangement uses TRBV9 and TRBJ2-3; 8 bases line up with TRBD2. Germline CDR1 is SGDLS and CDR2 is YYNGEE. The CDR3 has 17 amino acids. J lost 2 bases, V lost 2 bases, and 10 bases had no gene match. CDR3 sequence (DNA): TGTGCCAGCAGCGTCAATGTAGCGGGGTCCCCCACAGATACGCAGTATTTT. Protein sequence: CASSVNVAGSPTDTQYF.

This clone appeared a few times. The chain carries TRBV7-3 and TRBJ2-2, with D perhaps matching TRBD2 (6 bases). CDR1 SGHTA and CDR2 FQGTGA come from the germline V gene. The CDR3 length is 15 residues. Trimming took 3 bases from V and 4 from J, leaving 12 bases between them. In DNA form, the CDR3 reads TGTGCCAGCAGCTTCGCGGGATCTACCACCGGGGAGCTGTTTTTT. Translation gives CASSFAGSTTGELFF. The full variable domain, completed using reference TRBV7-3 and TRBJ2-2, is GAGVSQTPSNKVTEKGKYVELRCDPISGHTALYWYRQSLGQGPEFLIYFQGTGAADDSGLPNDRFFAVRPEGSVSTLKIQRTERGDSAVYLCASSFAGSTTGELFFGEGSRLTVL.

This clone was observed a handful of times. The chain combines TRBV5-4 with TRBJ2-3, with D unclear. The CDR3 totals 13 residues. Germline CDR1 SGHNT, CDR2 YYREEE (reference sequence). V was clipped by 4 bases and J by 0 bases, with 6 bases between them. The CDR3 sequence is CASSRSSTDTQYF. DNA for the CDR3: TGTGCCAGCAGCCGATCTAGCACAGATACGCAGTATTTT.

The chain couples TRBV5-1 to TRBJ1-4, with 9 bases fitting TRBD1. In germline, CDR1 is SGHRS, CDR2 YFSETQ. With 5 bases clipped from V and 8 bases from J, the junction kept 10 bases outside the gene matches. This CDR3 contains 15 residues. CDR3 coding DNA: TGCGCCAGCAGATTTACAGGGGGCTTGGGAGAAAAACTGTTTTTT. It encodes CASRFTGGLGEKLFF.

The chain links TRBV5-1 to TRBJ1-4; D possibly corresponds to TRBD1 (5 bases). This CDR3 is built from 14 residues. Trimming cost V 1 base and J 8 bases, with 12 bases left between them. The germline V gene has CDR1 SGHRS and CDR2 YFSETQ. CDR3 nucleotide sequence: TGCGCCAGCAGCTTGCAGGGATCTCGGGAAAAACTGTTTTTT. Residues: CASSLQGSREKLFF.

V gene TRBV5-1 combines with J gene TRBJ1-2; 11 nucleotides agree with TRBD1. CDR1 and CDR2 from the germline V gene are SGHRS and YFSETQ. The CDR3 consists of 14 residues. V was clipped by 4 bases and J by 8 bases; unmatched bases: 7. The CDR3 DNA sequence: TGCGCCAGCAGCACCGGACAGGGGGCGGTGGGCTACACCTTC. It translates to CASSTGQGAVGYTF.

The chain employs TRBV19 and TRBJ1-2; tentatively, D is TRBD1 (5 bases). Germline CDR1 LNHDA, CDR2 SQIVND (reference sequence). Trimming removed 7 bases at V and 6 bases at J, with 15 bases between. The CDR3 loop spans 13 amino acids. The CDR3 region is CASNQGWSDGYTF. DNA of the CDR3: TGTGCCAGTAACCAGGGATGGAGTGATGGCTACACCTTC.

The chain is built from TRBV9 and TRBJ1-2; D may be TRBD1 (6 bases). With 5 bases removed from V and 4 bases from J, the gap between germline ends came to 12 bases. This CDR3 region has 13 residues. Germline V CDR1 and CDR2: SGDLS, YYNGEE. The CDR3 reads CASRHRDSYGYTF. In DNA form, the CDR3 reads TGTGCCAGCAGGCACAGGGATAGCTATGGCTACACCTTC.

V is TRBV11-2 and J is TRBJ2-7; no clear D. Germline assignment: CDR1 SGHAT and CDR2 FQNNGV. The CDR3 runs to 14 residues. V lost 0 bases, J lost 12 bases, and 18 bases lay in between. CDR3 nucleotides: TGTGCCAGCAGCTTAGATTACCCTTGGCCGGGTAGGTACTTC. This gives the protein CASSLDYPWPGRYF. Drawing the rest from reference TRBV11-2 and TRBJ2-7, the complete variable domain is EAGVAQSPRYKIIEKRQSVAFWCNPISGHATLYWYQQILGQGPKLLIQFQNNGVVDDSQLPKDRFSAERLKGVDSTLKIQPAKLEDSAVYLCASSLDYPWPGRYFGPGTRLTVT.

This clone turned up a few times. The chain couples TRBV30 to TRBJ1-1, with D possibly matching TRBD1 (5 bases). The V and J ends lost 0 bases and 6 bases respectively, with 11 bases between them. Looked up from germline, CDR1 is GTSNPN and CDR2 is SVGIG (reference sequence). This CDR3 has 13 residues. CDR3 bases: TGTGCCTGGAGTGTACTTGGGGGGGCTGAAGCTTTCTTT. This translates into CAWSVLGGAEAFF.

V gene TRBV7-8 combines with J gene TRBJ2-4; a weak D match, TRBD2 (6 bases). V lost 5 bases to trimming and J lost 2 bases, with 19 bases between them. In germline, CDR1 is SGHVS, CDR2 FQNEAQ. The CDR3 extends over 17 amino acids. The CDR3: CASSLNRVGDSKNIQYF. Here the CDR3 DNA reads TGTGCCAGCAGCCTGAATCGAGTGGGGGACTCCAAAAACATTCAGTACTTC.

The V and J genes are TRBV11-3 and TRBJ2-5; D might be TRBD1 (6 bases). The V end was cut by 6 bases, the J end by 4 bases, with 18 bases between. Germline assignment: CDR1 SGHNT and CDR2 YENEEA. This CDR3 comprises 15 residues. DNA of the CDR3: TGTGCCAGCAGTTTCCGGGACAAACTGTTAGAGACCCAGTACTTC. Protein sequence: CASSFRDKLLETQYF.

The sample holds one count of this clone. Being one base from a much bigger clone, this may be a read error. J is TRBJ1-1 and V is TRBV4-3; perhaps TRBD1 as D (6 bases). Trimming stripped 0 bases from V and 1 base from J, with 15 bases between. This CDR3 region has 17 residues. Germline values: CDR1 LGHNA, CDR2 YSLEER. CDR3 amino acids: CASSQDGVGHKNTEAFF. For the CDR3, the DNA is TGCGCCAGCAGCCAAGATGGTGTGGGACATAAGAACACTGAAGCTTTCTTT.

This clone appeared a single time. V is TRBV15 and J is TRBJ1-3; the match to TRBD1 covers 7 bases. J lost 3 bases, V lost 8 bases, and 10 bases had no gene match. This CDR3 has 15 amino acids. The germline V gene encodes CDR1 LNHNV and CDR2 YYDKDF (reference sequence). The CDR3 DNA reads TGTGCCACCCGCACTTCAAACAGGGGTGGAAACACCATATATTTT. It codes for CATRTSNRGGNTIYF.

This clone came up a few times. The gene calls are TRBV14 and TRBJ1-2, with D possibly matching TRBD1 (5 bases). The V end was cut by 4 bases, the J end by 2 bases, with 14 bases between. The CDR3 has 15 residues. The germline V gene encodes CDR1 SGHDN and CDR2 FVKESK. The DNA for the CDR3 is TGTGCCAGCAGCCCCCCCGGGCAGGGCAACTATGGCTACACCTTC. Translation: CASSPPGQGNYGYTF.